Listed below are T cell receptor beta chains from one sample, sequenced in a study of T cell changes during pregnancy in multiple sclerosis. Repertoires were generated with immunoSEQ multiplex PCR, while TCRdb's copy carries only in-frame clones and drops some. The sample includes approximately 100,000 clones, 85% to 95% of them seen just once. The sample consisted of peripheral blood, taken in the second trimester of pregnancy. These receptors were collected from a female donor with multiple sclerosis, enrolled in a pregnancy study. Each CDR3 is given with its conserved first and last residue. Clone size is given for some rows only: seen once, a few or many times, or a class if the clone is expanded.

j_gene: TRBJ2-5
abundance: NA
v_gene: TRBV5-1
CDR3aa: CASSARLGGETQYF

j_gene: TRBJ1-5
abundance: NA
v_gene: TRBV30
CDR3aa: CAWRGQGASNQPQHF

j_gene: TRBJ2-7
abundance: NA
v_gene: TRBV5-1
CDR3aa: CASSLGDNDYEQYF

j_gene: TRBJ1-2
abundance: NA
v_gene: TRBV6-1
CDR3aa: CASSRKGYRDYGYTF

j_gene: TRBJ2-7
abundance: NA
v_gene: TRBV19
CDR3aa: CASSIGIQGPYEQYF

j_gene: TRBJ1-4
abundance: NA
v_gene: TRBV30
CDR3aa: CAWSSPLGGEKLFF

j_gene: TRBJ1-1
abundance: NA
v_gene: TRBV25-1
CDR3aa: CASSGGGPGTEAFF

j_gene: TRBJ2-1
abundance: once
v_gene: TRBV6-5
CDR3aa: CASSPPGLPHNEQFF

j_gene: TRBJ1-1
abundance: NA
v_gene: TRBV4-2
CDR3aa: CASSQVGEMNTEAFF

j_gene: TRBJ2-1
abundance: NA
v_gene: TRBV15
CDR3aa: CATSKGRTGTYNEQFF

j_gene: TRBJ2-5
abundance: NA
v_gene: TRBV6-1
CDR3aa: CASTGTGRETQYF

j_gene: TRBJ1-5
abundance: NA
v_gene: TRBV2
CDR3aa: CASGRAYQPQHF

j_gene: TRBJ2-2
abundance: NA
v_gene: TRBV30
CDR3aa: CAWIRDTDTGELFF

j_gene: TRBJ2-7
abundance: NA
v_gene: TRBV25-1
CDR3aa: CASGPHMEPYEQYF

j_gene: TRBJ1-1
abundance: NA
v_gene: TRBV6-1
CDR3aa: CASNRGQANTEAFF

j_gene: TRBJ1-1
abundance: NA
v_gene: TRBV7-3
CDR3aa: CASSLTVNTEAFF

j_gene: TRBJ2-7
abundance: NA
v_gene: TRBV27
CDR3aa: CASSLWRPYEQYF

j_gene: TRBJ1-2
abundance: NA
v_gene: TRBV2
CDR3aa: CASSAVGGGGYTF

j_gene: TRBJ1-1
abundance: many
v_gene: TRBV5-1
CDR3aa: CASSNYLVNTEAFF

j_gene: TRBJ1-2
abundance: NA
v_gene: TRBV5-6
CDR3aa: CASSFSWQGDYGYTF

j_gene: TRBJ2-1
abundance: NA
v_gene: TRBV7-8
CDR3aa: CASSIDRDNEQFF

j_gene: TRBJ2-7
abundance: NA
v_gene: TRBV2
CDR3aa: CASVLTSQGGEQYF

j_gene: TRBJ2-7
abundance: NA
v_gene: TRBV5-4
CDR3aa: CASSPGQGNAYEQYF

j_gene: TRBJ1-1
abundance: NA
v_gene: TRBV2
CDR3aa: CASSVGTNTEAFF

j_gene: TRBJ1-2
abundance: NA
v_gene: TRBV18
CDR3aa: CASSLTGGAYGYTF

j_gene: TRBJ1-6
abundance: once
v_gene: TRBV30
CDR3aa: CACLTSRGPPLHF

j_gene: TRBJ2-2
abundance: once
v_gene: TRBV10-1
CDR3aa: CASSRGPSASNTGELFF

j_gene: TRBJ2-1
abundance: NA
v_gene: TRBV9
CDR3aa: CASSVATSGGANEQFF

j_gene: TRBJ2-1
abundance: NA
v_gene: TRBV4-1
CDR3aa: CASSQDMVGGRNNEQFF

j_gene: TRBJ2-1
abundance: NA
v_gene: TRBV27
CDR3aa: CASSFRTTSGYNEQFF

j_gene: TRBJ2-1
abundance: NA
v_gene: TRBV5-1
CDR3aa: CASSDLSGTPYNEQFF

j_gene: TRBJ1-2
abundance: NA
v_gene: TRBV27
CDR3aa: CASSLSDPGLYGYTF

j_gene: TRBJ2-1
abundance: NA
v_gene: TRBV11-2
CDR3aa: CASSYLAGAHNEQFF

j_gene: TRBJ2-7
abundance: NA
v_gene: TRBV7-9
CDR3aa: CASKLAGGPGYEQYF

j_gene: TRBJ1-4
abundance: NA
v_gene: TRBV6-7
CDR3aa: CASSYPRTGALPNEKLFF

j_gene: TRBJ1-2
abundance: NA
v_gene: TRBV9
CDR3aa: CASMLDTQIYGYTF

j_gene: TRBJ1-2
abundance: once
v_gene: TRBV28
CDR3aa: CASSPTGVGGYTF

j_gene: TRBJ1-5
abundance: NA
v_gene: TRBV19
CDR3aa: CASSITRSYSNQPQHF

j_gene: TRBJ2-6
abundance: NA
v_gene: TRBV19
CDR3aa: CASSIGRKSGANVLTF

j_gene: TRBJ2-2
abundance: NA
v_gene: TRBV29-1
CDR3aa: CSVLGPGGSNTGELFF

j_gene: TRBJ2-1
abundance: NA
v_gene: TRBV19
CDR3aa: CASSPDSRGNEQFF

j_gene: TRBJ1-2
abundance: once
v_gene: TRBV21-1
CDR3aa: CASSKVGDREGGYTF

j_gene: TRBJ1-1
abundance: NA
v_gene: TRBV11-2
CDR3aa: CASSLWGGRGEAFF

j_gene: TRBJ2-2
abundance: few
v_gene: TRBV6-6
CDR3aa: CASRTVPANTGELFF

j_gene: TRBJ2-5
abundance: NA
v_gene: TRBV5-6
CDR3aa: CASSQGRGKTQYF

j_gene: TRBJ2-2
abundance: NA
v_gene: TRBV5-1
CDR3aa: CASSPHSGRDRGFYGELFF

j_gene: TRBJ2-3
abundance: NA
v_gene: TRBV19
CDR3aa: CASKTAGADTQYF

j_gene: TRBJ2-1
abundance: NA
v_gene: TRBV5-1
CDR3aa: CASSLSGISYNEQFF

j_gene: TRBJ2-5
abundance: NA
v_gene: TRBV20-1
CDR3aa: CSARAPETQYF

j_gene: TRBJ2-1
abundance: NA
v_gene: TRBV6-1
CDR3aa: CASSGPPSGPYNEQFF

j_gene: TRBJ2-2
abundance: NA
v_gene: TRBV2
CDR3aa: CASSVTGELFF

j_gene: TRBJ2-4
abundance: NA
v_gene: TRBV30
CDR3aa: CAWSVAADPRGSIQYF

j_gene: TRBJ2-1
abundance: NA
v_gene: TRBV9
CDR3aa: CASSVRTSGGEQFF

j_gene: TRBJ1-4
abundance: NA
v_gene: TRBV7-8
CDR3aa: CASSLEQGSVEKLFF

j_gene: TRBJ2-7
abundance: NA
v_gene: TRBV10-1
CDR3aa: CASSVGGTSVREQYF

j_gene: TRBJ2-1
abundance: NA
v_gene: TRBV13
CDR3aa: CASSLGLRYNEQFF

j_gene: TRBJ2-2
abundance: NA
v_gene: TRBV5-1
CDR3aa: CASSSDTNTGELFF

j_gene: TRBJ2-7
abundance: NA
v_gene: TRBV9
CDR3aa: CASSVDPATGEQYF

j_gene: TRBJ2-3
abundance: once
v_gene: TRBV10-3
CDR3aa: CAISDPRTGGRTDTQYF